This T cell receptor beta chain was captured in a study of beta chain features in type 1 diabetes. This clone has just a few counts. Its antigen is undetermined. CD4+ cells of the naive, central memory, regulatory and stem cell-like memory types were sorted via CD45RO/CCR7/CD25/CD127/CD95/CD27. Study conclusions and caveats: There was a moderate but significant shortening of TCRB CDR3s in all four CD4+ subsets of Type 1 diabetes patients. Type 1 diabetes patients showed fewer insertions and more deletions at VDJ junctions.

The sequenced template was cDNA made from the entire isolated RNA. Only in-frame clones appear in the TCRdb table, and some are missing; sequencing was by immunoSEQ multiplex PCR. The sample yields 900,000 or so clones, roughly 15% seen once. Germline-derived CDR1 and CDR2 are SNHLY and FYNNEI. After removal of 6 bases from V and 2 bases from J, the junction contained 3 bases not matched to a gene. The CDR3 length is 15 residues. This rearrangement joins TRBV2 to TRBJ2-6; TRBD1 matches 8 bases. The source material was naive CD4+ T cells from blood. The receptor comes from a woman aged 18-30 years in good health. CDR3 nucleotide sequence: TGTGCCAGCAGCGCGGACAGGGCTGGGGCCAACGTCCTGACTTTC. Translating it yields CASSADRAGANVLTF.